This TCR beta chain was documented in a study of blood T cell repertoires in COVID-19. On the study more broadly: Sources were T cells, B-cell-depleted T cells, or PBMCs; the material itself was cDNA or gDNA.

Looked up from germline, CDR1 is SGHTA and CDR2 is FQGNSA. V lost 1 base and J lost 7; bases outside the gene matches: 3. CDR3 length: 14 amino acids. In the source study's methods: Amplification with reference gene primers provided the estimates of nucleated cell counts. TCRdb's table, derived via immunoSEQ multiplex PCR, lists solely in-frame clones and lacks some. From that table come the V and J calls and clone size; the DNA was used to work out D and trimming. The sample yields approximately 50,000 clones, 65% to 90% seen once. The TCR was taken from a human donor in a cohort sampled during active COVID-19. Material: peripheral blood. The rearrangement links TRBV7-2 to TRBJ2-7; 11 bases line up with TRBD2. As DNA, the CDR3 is TGTGCCAGCAGCTTAGGGGCTAGCGGGGGGGAGCAGTACTTC. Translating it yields CASSLGASGGEQYF. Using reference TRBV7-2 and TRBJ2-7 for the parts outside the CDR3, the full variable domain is GAGVSQSPSNKVTEKGKDVELRCDPISGHTALYWYRQSLGQGLEFLIYFQGNSAPDKSGLPSDRFSAERTGGSVSTLTIQRTQQEDSAVYLCASSLGASGGEQYFGPGTRLTVT.